The next 10 T cell receptor beta chains were all read from a single sample in a study of blood T cell repertoires in COVID-19. Generated by immunoSEQ multiplex PCR, the TCRdb table keeps only in-frame clones and is missing some. The sample includes roughly 250,000 clones, roughly 84% of them seen just once. Sequences were obtained from peripheral blood. All receptors come from a woman aged 40-49 years with active or convalescent COVID-19.

J is TRBJ2-2 and V is TRBV11-2, with D perhaps matching TRBD1 (6 bases). The CDR3 has 14 amino acids. Germline-derived CDR1 and CDR2 are SGHAT and FQNNGV. V dropped 10 bases and J dropped 2 bases, with 14 bases sitting between them. As DNA, the CDR3 is TGTGCCACCACAGGGATCGGCAACACCGGGGAGCTGTTTTTT. Protein: CATTGIGNTGELFF.

V and J are TRBV23-1 and TRBJ2-7; the match to TRBD1 covers 8 bases. TRBV23-1 is placed among ORFs of uncertain function. The CDR3 covers 15 residues. With 6 bases clipped from V and 3 bases from J, the junction kept 10 bases outside the gene matches. CDR3 sequence: CASSQPGQDFYEQYV. The CDR3 DNA follows: TGCGCCAGCAGCCAACCGGGACAGGATTTCTACGAGCAGTACGTC.

This clone was observed a handful of times. V usage is TRBV7-9 and J usage is TRBJ1-1, with D maybe TRBD1 (6 bases). The germline V and J ends were trimmed by 0 bases and 2 bases, with 13 bases remaining between them. The length of the CDR3 is 16 residues. Germline CDR1 reads SEHNR; CDR2 reads FQNEAQ (reference sequence). In DNA form, the CDR3 reads TGTGCCAGCAGCTTAGCGCTACAGGGCTTTAACACTGAAGCTTTCTTT. Its protein is CASSLALQGFNTEAFF.

This clone showed up just once. The genes are TRBV6-5 and TRBJ1-5; unclear D gene. Germline V gives CDR1 MNHEY, CDR2 SVGAGI. Deletions cut 6 bases from V and 1 base from J, with 10 bases between. The CDR3 has 14 residues. The CDR3 sequence: CASRRGGSNQPQHF. CDR3 in DNA: TGTGCCAGCAGACGGGGAGGAAGCAATCAGCCCCAGCATTTT.

This clone was counted only a few times. The gene calls are TRBV6-5 and TRBJ1-1, with 9 bases matching TRBD1. V dropped 3 bases and J dropped 5; count of bases not matched to a gene: 4. The CDR3 loop spans 14 amino acids. Germline-derived CDR1 and CDR2 are MNHEY and SVGAGI. The CDR3 DNA reads TGTGCCAGCAGTTATACAGGGGGCCGGACTGAAGCTTTCTTT. This encodes CASSYTGGRTEAFF.

The chain carries TRBV6-2 or TRBV6-3 and TRBJ2-4; perhaps TRBD2 as D (7 bases). Germline V lookup: CDR1 MNHEY, CDR2 SVGEGT. The germline V and J ends were trimmed by 0 bases and 6 bases, with 12 bases remaining between them. The CDR3 spans 15 residues. The CDR3 protein is CASSYSMGGLNIQYF. Written as DNA, the CDR3 is TGTGCCAGCAGTTACTCGATGGGGGGGCTAAACATTCAGTACTTC.

This clone was detected only once. The chain combines TRBV6-5 with TRBJ1-1; D call uncertain. The CDR3 runs 13 residues. Trimming removed 6 bases from V and 1 base from J, with 9 bases in between. From germline, CDR1 is MNHEY and CDR2 SVGAGI. The CDR3 sequence is CASRSRGNTEAFF. CDR3 DNA: TGTGCCAGCAGGTCAAGAGGGAACACTGAAGCTTTCTTT.

The chain recombines TRBV5-1 with TRBJ1-1; D gene uncertain. Looked up from germline, CDR1 is SGHRS and CDR2 is YFSETQ. The CDR3 is made up of 18 amino acids. Trimming removed 3 bases from V and 5 bases from J, with 26 bases in between. Written as DNA, the CDR3 is TGCGCCAGCAGCTCCGAGGGTGCGGTTGGATCGTTAAGGACTGAAGCTTTCTTT. Translating it yields CASSSEGAVGSLRTEAFF.

The chain links TRBV27 to TRBJ2-7, with no clear D. This CDR3 has 13 amino acids. V shed 3 bases and J shed 7 bases, with 13 bases lying between them. CDR1 and CDR2 from the germline V gene are MNHEY and SMNVEV (reference sequence). As DNA, the CDR3 is TGTGCCAGCAGTTTTCTCTTACCCGGGGAGCAGTACTTC. This sequence encodes CASSFLLPGEQYF.

The J gene is TRBJ2-4, the V gene TRBV28, with a possible D match to TRBD1 (5 bases). V was clipped by 4 bases and J by 6 bases, with 13 bases between them. Per germline, CDR1 MDHEN and CDR2 SYDVKM. This CDR3 is built from 14 residues. The CDR3 reads CASSSWGLINIQYF. The CDR3 nucleotides are TGTGCCAGCAGTTCTTGGGGCCTCATAAACATTCAGTACTTC.